This T cell receptor beta chain is drawn from a study of T cell responses to AZD1222 COVID-19 vaccine. To note about this clone: Its antigen is as yet unknown.

CDR1 and CDR2 from the germline V gene are GTSNPN and SVGIG (reference sequence). Trimming removed 3 bases from V and 5 bases from J; junction bases left unmatched: 9. This CDR3 has 15 residues. The study's findings and limits: Sampling that yielded the repertoires occurred only after the peak T cell response. Clonal diversity may have been underestimated, and the donors were mostly white British, with more females than males.

Assay used: immunoSEQ multiplex PCR; TCRdb lists only in-frame clones, some missing. This sample has 140,000 to 150,000 clones, with around 85% found just once. This sequence joins TRBV30 and TRBJ2-3, with 9 bases matching TRBD2. The clonotype comes from an adult in good health. This specimen was peripheral blood, taken on day 0 of AZD1222 vaccination. The CDR3, as DNA: TGTGCCTGGAGAAGGTTAGCGGGAGTGGGAGATACGCAGTATTTT. Translated, it gives CAWRRLAGVGDTQYF.